This is a list of T cell receptor beta chains from one sample in a study of cytomegalovirus exposure and HLA in healthy donors. This table comes from immunoSEQ multiplex PCR, and its TCRdb copy is limited to in-frame clones, with some not included. The listing records 80,000 to 100,000 clones. The sequenced sample was PBMCs. The receptors come from a man aged 45 to 65 in good health and CMV-seropositive. Each CDR3 is given with its conserved first and last residue.

V gene,CDR3 length,J gene,CDR3 protein
TRBV11-2,15,TRBJ2-2,CASTAKTVFTGELFF
TRBV4-3,15,TRBJ1-2,CASSRGTGSHYGYTF
TRBV7-2,15,TRBJ1-1,CASKGQGAVATEAFF
TRBV7-9,15,TRBJ2-7,CASSSYAGGPREQYF
TRBV7-2,17,TRBJ2-1,CASSLGQGVITYNEQFF
TRBV28,15,TRBJ2-7,CASGAPRTGDVKQYF
TRBV15,14,TRBJ1-2,CATSRGPTWTGDTF
TRBV5-6,13,TRBJ1-2,CASTTDRGHGYTF
TRBV2,14,TRBJ1-1,CASRRVQTNTEAFF
TRBV5-6,13,TRBJ1-2,CASSPGLRYGYTF
TRBV7-6,17,TRBJ2-1,CASSGGASAISYNEQFF
TRBV6-4,15,TRBJ2-3,CASSRTSGDTDTQYF
TRBV5-4,15,TRBJ2-3,CASSLYGRAFDTQYF
TRBV4-3,17,TRBJ1-1,CASSQDPRGQKNTEAFF
TRBV7-9,16,TRBJ2-2,CASSTGQPSFSGELFF
TRBV2,14,TRBJ1-1,CASSKGQGNTEAFF
TRBV7-2,13,TRBJ2-1,CASSLVRDNEQFF
TRBV19,16,TRBJ2-1,CASSIVRDSHYNEQFF
TRBV29-1,13,TRBJ2-7,CSVTSGGRYEQYF
TRBV13,13,TRBJ2-5,CASSRWEEETQYF
TRBV4-1,14,TRBJ1-5,CASSPRGRAQPQHF
TRBV19,14,TRBJ1-1,CASRAGRRNTEAFF
TRBV27,14,TRBJ1-5,CASSLGGYSQPQHF
TRBV6-5,13,TRBJ2-7,CASKRQGAYEQYF
TRBV19,14,TRBJ1-1,CASSRQGPNTEAFF
TRBV4-3,14,TRBJ1-2,CASSPGQGLNGYTF
TRBV11-2,15,TRBJ2-7,CASSLYQRGSYEQYF
TRBV27,12,TRBJ1-2,CASSTGVNGYTF
TRBV6-1,15,TRBJ1-2,CASSDPPTGNYGYTF
TRBV18,15,TRBJ2-5,CASSPITGEGGTQYF
TRBV6-6,12,TRBJ1-4,CRRGLTNEKLFF
TRBV11-2,13,TRBJ1-1,CASSLVGDTEAFF
TRBV2,13,TRBJ2-3,CASSDGGTDTQYF
TRBV12-5,15,TRBJ2-3,CASGGGEGVTDTQYF
TRBV28,12,TRBJ2-7,CASRESSYEQYF
TRBV7-2,12,TRBJ1-1,CASTLPGRGAFF
TRBV5-1,13,TRBJ2-1,CASSLQEYNEQFF
TRBV7-9,15,TRBJ2-1,CASSPTGLRNNEQFF
TRBV2,13,TRBJ1-4,CASKSGLYEKLFF
TRBV6-1,13,TRBJ2-3,CASSGGQADTQYF
TRBV11-3,15,TRBJ2-1,CASSFTGSSYNEQFF
TRBV18,13,TRBJ1-5,CASSPRGDQPQHF
TRBV9,14,TRBJ2-3,CASSVERVTDTQYF
TRBV23-1,17,TRBJ2-7,CASSQFRQGPLAYEQYF
TRBV7-6,15,TRBJ1-4,CASSFQPGQNEKLFF
TRBV27,13,TRBJ2-2,CASSWEARGELFF
TRBV5-1,15,TRBJ1-1,CASSLQAPGTDEAFF
TRBV9,13,TRBJ1-1,CASSGRGGTEAFF
TRBV5-6,16,TRBJ2-5,CASSLSHRGGQETQYF
TRBV6-5,16,TRBJ2-3,CASSYSTGGFSDTQYF